What follows is one T cell receptor (beta chain) and its context. What it recognizes is unknown. The authors drew roughly 9.8 milliliters of peripheral blood from each donor. This entry comes from a study of blood T cells in healthy people across ages. This CDR3 comprises 15 residues. The germline V gene encodes CDR1 MNHNS and CDR2 SASEGT. Trimming took 5 bases from V and 2 from J; bases not matched to a gene: 5. Study-level results: PBMCs went unsorted, and a conclusive naive versus antigen-experienced comparison was therefore prevented.

Then a second PCR, running roughly 7 to 11 cycles, was carried out with a sample-barcoded 5' primer and a J-beta primer mix. Each CDR3 protein is one row after TCRdb ran MiXCR on the 5' RACE reads. Of about a million distinct CDR3 sequences detected, 35% to 40% appear once; the ten largest clones hold around 14%. This clonotype was sampled from a man younger than 35 in good health. The chain combines TRBV6-1 with TRBJ2-2; 7 bases are a match to TRBD1. The sequencing sample was made of blood. CDR3 residues: CASSSTGFNTGELFF. The CDR3 bases are TGTGCCAGCAGTTCGACAGGGTTTAACACCGGGGAGCTGTTTTTT.